Below, 21 T cell receptor beta chains from the same sample are listed, as sequenced in a study of T cell repertoires in cytomegalovirus infection (dated by TCRdb to between 2018 and 2021). Instrument used: Illumina HiSeq 1500. TCRdb ran its own pipeline on the public reads, namely fastp trimming at Q25 and MiXCR clone calling, and kept in-frame beta chains. When rows share a CDR3 protein, they turn into one entry using the most common DNA and genes. This sample lists 250,000 or so distinct CDR3 sequences; about 18% were detected once. Over 40% of the sample comes from the top ten. The sample comprised CD8+ T cells from PBMCs. The receptors here all came from a human donor in good health (CMV status not recorded). Some clones in this sample may be carry-over from other donors' samples.

This clonotype was seen at least ten times. This rearrangement joins TRBV20-1 to TRBJ1-3; unclear D gene. This CDR3 is 15 amino acids long. Germline V gene data show CDR1 as DFQATT and CDR2 as SNEGSKA (reference sequence). V dropped 6 bases and J dropped 0 bases, with 15 bases sitting between them. Here the CDR3 reads CSAPLFSFSGNTIYF. The CDR3 nucleotides are TGCAGTGCCCCACTCTTTTCCTTCTCTGGAAACACCATATATTTT.

V and J are TRBV28 and TRBJ2-1; no reliable D call. This CDR3 spans 14 amino acids. Germline-derived CDR1 and CDR2 are MDHEN and SYDVKM. Between the trimmed V and J ends, which lost 4 bases and 8 bases, there was a span of 15 bases. In DNA, the CDR3 is TGTGCCAGCAGTTCAGGCGGAAGAATTGATGAGCAGTTCTTC. It yields the protein CASSSGGRIDEQFF.

This clonotype appeared a few times. The chain employs TRBV7-4 and TRBJ2-7; 7 bases match TRBD1. CDR1 and CDR2 (germline): SGHVT, SQSDAQ. V shed 5 bases and J 2 bases; nucleotides not matched to a gene: 3. This CDR3 contains 13 residues. The DNA for the CDR3 is TGTGCCAGCAGCCCTCAGGGGGCCTACGAGCAGTACTTC. Its protein product is CASSPQGAYEQYF.

This clonotype was counted ten times or more. The V gene is TRBV6-2 or TRBV6-3, the J gene TRBJ2-1, with TRBD2 identical over 12 bases. The germline V gene encodes CDR1 MNHEY and CDR2 SVGEGT. V lost 2 bases and J lost 8; bases outside the gene matches: 7. This CDR3 is 16 amino acids long. The CDR3 here is CASSYRLAGATHEQFF. Written as DNA, the CDR3 is TGTGCCAGCAGTTACCGACTAGCGGGGGCCACCCATGAGCAGTTCTTC.

The chain employs TRBV11-2 and TRBJ2-5; D ambiguous. Trimming shortened V by 0 bases and J by 4 bases, and 12 bases separated the two germline ends. CDR3 length equals 15 residues. CDR1 and CDR2 (germline): SGHAT, FQNNGV. As DNA, the CDR3 is TGTGCCAGCAGCTTAGAGTGGCAGACCACAGAGACCCAGTACTTC. Translated: CASSLEWQTTETQYF.

This clonotype has only a few counts. The chain combines TRBV20-1 with TRBJ2-5, with TRBD1 as a possible D gene (6 bases). This CDR3 region has 17 residues. The V gene's germline CDR1 is DFQATT and CDR2 SNEGSKA (reference sequence). V was pared by 0 bases and J by 2 bases, with 19 bases between. CDR3 DNA sequence: TGCAGTGCTAGAGATAGATTCGTCGGGCAGGGGCAAGAGACCCAGTACTTC. Protein sequence: CSARDRFVGQGQETQYF.

This clonotype was observed a few times. This chain uses TRBV11-2 with TRBJ1-1, with D maybe TRBD1 (6 bases). The CDR3 totals 14 residues. Germline CDR1 SGHAT, CDR2 FQNNGV. Trimming cost V 1 base and J 5 bases, with 11 bases left between them. CDR3 DNA: TGTGCCAGCAGCTTAGTCGGGGGGCGTACTGAAGCTTTCTTT. Its protein is CASSLVGGRTEAFF.

This sequence joins TRBV7-9 and TRBJ2-2, with 8 bases aligning to TRBD1. In germline, CDR1 is SEHNR, CDR2 FQNEAQ (reference sequence). The V and J ends lost 2 bases and 4 bases, in that order; junction bases with no gene match: 9. There are 17 residues in the CDR3. CDR3 amino acids: CASSLSQRTGSTGELFF. The CDR3 coding sequence is TGTGCCAGCAGCTTATCGCAGCGGACAGGGAGCACCGGGGAGCTGTTTTTT.

This clonotype was detected a few times. The rearrangement links TRBV14 to TRBJ2-7, with TRBD1 matching 8 bases. Germline V gene data show CDR1 as SGHDN and CDR2 as FVKESK. The CDR3 spans 17 residues. Unmatched junction bases numbered 8, after V lost 0 bases and J lost 1 base. The CDR3, as DNA: TGTGCCAGCAGCCAAGATCCCCCGCGACAGGGGTCCTACGAGCAGTACTTC. Its protein product is CASSQDPPRQGSYEQYF.

This chain joins TRBV28 and TRBJ2-7, with 7 bases aligning to TRBD1. This CDR3 region has 15 residues. With V trimmed by 7 bases and J by 2 bases, 11 bases remained unmatched. Germline CDR1 reads MDHEN; CDR2 reads SYDVKM. The DNA for the CDR3 is TGTGCCAGCACCCCGGCGGTCCAGGGGGCCTACGAGCAGTACTTC. Translation gives CASTPAVQGAYEQYF.

This clonotype was detected only a few times. The chain recombines TRBV19 with TRBJ1-4; the D is unclear. V lost 9 bases to trimming and J lost 8 bases, with 7 bases between them. There are 10 residues in the CDR3. The germline CDR1 and CDR2 sequences are LNHDA and SQIVND (reference sequence). In DNA form, the CDR3 reads TGTGCCAGCCGCCGGGAAAAACTGTTTTTT. It specifies CASRREKLFF.

This clonotype was seen repeatedly, ten times or more. The chain combines TRBV28 with TRBJ1-5, with a weak D call TRBD1 (5 bases). CDR3 length: 15 amino acids. Germline V gives CDR1 MDHEN, CDR2 SYDVKM. Trimming took 5 bases from V and 2 from J, leaving 13 bases between them. CDR3 residues: CASSGRAWGNQPQHF. In nucleotides, the CDR3 is TGTGCCAGCAGTGGCAGGGCCTGGGGCAATCAGCCCCAGCATTTT.

This clonotype was detected many times. This sequence joins TRBV10-2 and TRBJ1-1, with D unclear. The V end lost 2 bases, the J end lost 0 bases, and 7 bases lay between the germline ends. The CDR3 sequence is 14 residues long. Germline CDR1 reads WSHSY; CDR2 reads SAAADI. The CDR3 sequence is CASSETALNTEAFF. For the CDR3, the DNA is TGCGCCAGCAGTGAGACGGCACTGAACACTGAAGCTTTCTTT.

This clonotype occurred once. The chain combines TRBV4-3 with TRBJ1-5; D may be TRBD1 (5 bases). The CDR3 totals 15 residues. The V and J ends lost 0 bases and 4 bases respectively, with 10 bases between them. Germline V gene lookup returns CDR1 LGHNA and CDR2 YSLEER. The CDR3 loop is CASSQDRWGNQPQHF. DNA for the CDR3: TGCGCCAGCAGCCAAGATCGGTGGGGGAATCAGCCCCAGCATTTT.

This clonotype was counted a few times. This chain joins TRBV15 and TRBJ2-5, with D possibly being TRBD1 or TRBD2 (6 bases each). The V gene's germline CDR1 is LNHNV and CDR2 YYDKDF (reference sequence). This CDR3 is 15 amino acids long. The V end was cut by 2 bases, the J end by 0 bases, with 10 bases between. The CDR3 spells CATSRSGAHQETQYF. The CDR3 bases are TGTGCCACCAGCAGATCGGGGGCTCACCAAGAGACCCAGTACTTC.

For the CDR3, the DNA is TGTGCCAGCATCGCAGACAGGGGACGACGCGAGCAGTACTTC. Translated: CASIADRGRREQYF. This chain connects TRBV28 to TRBJ2-7, with TRBD1 matching over 8 bases. The germline gives CDR1 MDHEN, CDR2 SYDVKM. Unmatched junction bases numbered 11, after V lost 7 bases and J lost 6 bases. The CDR3 is made up of 14 amino acids.

This clonotype occurred a few times. V gene TRBV28 combines with J gene TRBJ2-3; no clear D. The CDR3 length is 17 residues. V was cut by 1 base and J by 2 bases, with 16 bases left in between. Germline V gene lookup returns CDR1 MDHEN and CDR2 SYDVKM. In nucleotides, the CDR3 is TGTGCCAGCAGTTTATTCCCCACTCATAAGGACACAGATACGCAGTATTTT. Its protein is CASSLFPTHKDTDTQYF.

This clonotype was seen only a few times. The rearrangement links TRBV5-4 to TRBJ2-1, with D possibly matching TRBD2 (5 bases). Per germline, CDR1 SGHNT and CDR2 YYREEE (reference sequence). V dropped 5 bases and J dropped 8 bases, with 11 bases sitting between them. This CDR3 contains 12 residues. The CDR3 loop is CASRYGNDEQFF. Written as DNA, the CDR3 is TGTGCCAGCAGATACGGGAACGATGAGCAGTTCTTC.

This chain links TRBV2 with TRBJ2-6, with a tentative D call TRBD1 (5 bases). The CDR3 consists of 15 residues. V lost 6 bases to trimming and J lost 0 bases, with 9 bases between them. Germline V gives CDR1 SNHLY, CDR2 FYNNEI. As DNA, the CDR3 is TGTGCCAGCAGGGTAGACAGCTCTGGGGCCAACGTCCTGACTTTC. Translating gives CASRVDSSGANVLTF.

Concerning this clonotype: A much larger clone differs from this one at a single base, so this may be a read error. The rearrangement links TRBV6-2 or TRBV6-3 to TRBJ1-1; D is undetermined. This CDR3 spans 13 amino acids. Trimming shortened V by 8 bases and J by 3 bases, and 13 bases separated the two germline ends. From germline, CDR1 is MNHEY and CDR2 SVGEGT. The CDR3 DNA is TGTGCCAGCGCTGGGAGGACTCACACTGAAGCTTTCTTT. This codes for CASAGRTHTEAFF.

Ten or more counts support this clonotype. The V gene is TRBV7-8, the J gene TRBJ2-5; D unclear. CDR1 is SGHVS and CDR2 is FQNEAQ in the germline V gene. The CDR3 has 14 amino acids. Trimming left V 1 base short and J 7 bases short, with 13 bases between. Written as DNA, the CDR3 is TGTGCCAGCAGCTTAGACCTCCTTAAAGGGACCCAGTACTTC. As protein: CASSLDLLKGTQYF.